The source of this T cell receptor (beta chain) is a study of blood T cell repertoires in COVID-19. About the research overall: Some COVID-19 samples were acute and others convalescent; all came from the United States, Italy and Spain.

Clones were read by immunoSEQ multiplex PCR, and TCRdb kept only the in-frame ones, dropping some. The table has tens of thousands of clones, around 90% seen once. Germline V gene data show CDR1 as KGHSH and CDR2 as LQKENI. Trimming removed 2 bases from V and 0 bases from J; junction bases left unmatched: 2. This CDR3 is 15 amino acids long. The chain carries TRBV18 and TRBJ2-3; TRBD1 agrees at 7 bases. The material sequenced was peripheral blood. The receptor was isolated from a man between 50 and 59 years old with active COVID-19. CDR3 in amino acids: CASSPGTASTDTQYF. CDR3 DNA: TGTGCCAGCTCACCAGGGACAGCTAGCACAGATACGCAGTATTTT. Full variable domain (missing parts from reference TRBV18 and TRBJ2-3): NAGVMQNPRHLVRRRGQEARLRCSPMKGHSHVYWYRQLPEEGLKFMVYLQKENIIDESGMPKERFSAEFPKEGPSILRIQQVVRGDSAAYFCASSPGTASTDTQYFGPGTRLTVL.